Sequencing of this TCR beta chain was carried out in a study of low-dose radiotherapy and immunotherapy resistance in tumors. This CDR3 has 15 amino acids. Germline V gives CDR1 ENHRY, CDR2 SYGVKD. Trimming cost V 0 bases and J 5 bases; bases outside gene matches: 4. As to time point: after trial treatment. Documented treatment: LDRT plus nivolumab, ipilimumab, low-dose cyclophosphamide and aspirin (RACIN trial). Gene-specific TRAV and TRBV primers were used for first-strand cDNA, covering alpha and beta chains. It was with a constant-region primer and a V-primer adapter that TCRs were amplified over roughly 20 PCR cycles. TCRdb used MiXCR to reprocess the reads, holding one entry per CDR3 protein. The sample includes around 80,000 distinct CDR3 sequences, about a sixth of them seen just once. Many counts were recorded for this clonotype.

This sequence joins TRBV10-3 and TRBJ2-5; 9 bases line up with TRBD2. Sequences were derived from PBMCs, sampled after low-dose radiotherapy plus immunotherapy. The receptor comes from a male donor with prostate cancer. The CDR3 DNA reads as TGTGCCATCAGTGAGTCTAGCGGGAGATGGGAGACCCAGTACTTC. Amino acids: CAISESSGRWETQYF.